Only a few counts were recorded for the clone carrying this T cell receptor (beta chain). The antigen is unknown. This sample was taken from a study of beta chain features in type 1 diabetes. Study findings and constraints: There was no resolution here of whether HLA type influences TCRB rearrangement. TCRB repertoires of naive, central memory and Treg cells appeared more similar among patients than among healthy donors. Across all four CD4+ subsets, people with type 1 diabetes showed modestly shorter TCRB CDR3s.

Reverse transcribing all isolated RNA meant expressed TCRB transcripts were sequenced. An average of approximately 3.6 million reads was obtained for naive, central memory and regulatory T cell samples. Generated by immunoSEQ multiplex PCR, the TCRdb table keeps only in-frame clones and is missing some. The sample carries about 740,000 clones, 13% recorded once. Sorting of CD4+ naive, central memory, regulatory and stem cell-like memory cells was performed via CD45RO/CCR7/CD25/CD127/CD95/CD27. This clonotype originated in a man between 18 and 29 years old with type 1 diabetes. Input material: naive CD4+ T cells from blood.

CDR3 coding DNA: TGTGCCAGTAGTATTGCGTCCCGGACAGGTCAAGAGACCCAGTACTTC. The encoded protein is CASSIASRTGQETQYF. V gene TRBV19 combines with J gene TRBJ2-5; 7 nucleotides line up with TRBD1. J gave up 2 bases and V 3 bases, and 9 bases lay outside the gene matches. This CDR3 is built from 16 residues. From germline, CDR1 is LNHDA and CDR2 SQIVND (reference sequence).